This TCR beta chain was captured in a study of shared clonotypes between healthy human individuals. Across the whole study: Every donor yielded three CD4 naive, three CD4 memory, two CD8 naive and one CD8 memory plate.

Overall study findings and caveats: Relative to clonotypes present in all four donors, those not shared had lower generation probabilities.

Positively selected for CCR7, the CD45RO-negative cells used as naive CD8 cells excluded terminally differentiated effector memory CD45RA+ cells. Points on this clone: What it binds is unknown.

Each replicate PCR on the sorted subsets used 200 to 250 ng DNA (approximately 27,000 T cell genomes). The repertoire was sequenced with immunoSEQ multiplex PCR; TCRdb's copy has only in-frame clones and lacks some. Altogether about 2 million clones are present, roughly 95% being singletons, with the ten largest covering 0.85% to 1.3%. Germline assignment: CDR1 MNHEY and CDR2 SVGAGI. J lost 0 bases, V lost 2 bases, and 1 base had no gene match. The CDR3 sequence is 16 residues long. This chain links TRBV6-5 with TRBJ2-2, with 9 nucleotides matching TRBD1. Sequencing used naive CD8+ T cells sorted from blood. This TCR was recovered from a young man in good health. DNA of the CDR3: TGTGCCAGCAGTTACCGGGACAGGGCGAACACCGGGGAGCTGTTTTTT. Amino acids: CASSYRDRANTGELFF.